This T cell receptor (beta chain) was sequenced for a study of T cells expressing NK-cell markers. The wider study: Sorted CD3+CD56+NKG2C+, CD3+CD56+NKG2C- and CD3+CD56-NKG2C+ T-cell subsets were beta-chain profiled. Seven HCMV-seropositive donors and one seronegative donor made up the eight sequenced donors.

The CDR3 runs 16 residues. The germline V gene encodes CDR1 DFQATT and CDR2 SNEGSKA (reference sequence). TCRdb derives one entry per CDR3 protein from the 5' RACE reads, leaving out DNA. Here the sample table reports 200,000 to 300,000 distinct CDR3 sequences. Regarding the study as a whole: The leading position in the CD3+CD56-NKG2C+ fraction of four donors also went to these clonotypes. Of the CD8+ T cells in roughly 6 donors, roughly 1.0-7.5% belonged to dominant NKG2C+ clonotypes.

For this clonotype: Its cognate antigen is unknown.

Sequenced: blood T cells: a sorted CD56 or NKG2C T cell subset, CD4+ or CD8+ T cells, or bulk PBMC T cells (not recorded which). This clonotype was obtained from a man aged 18 to 30 in good health. The gene calls are TRBV20-1 and TRBJ2-3. The CDR3 loop reads CSARVLQATSTDTQYF.